Below, 32 T cell receptor beta chains from the same sample are listed, as sequenced in a study of OX40 agonist ivuxolimab in advanced cancers. Generated by immunoSEQ multiplex PCR, the TCRdb table keeps only in-frame clones and is missing some. The table has about 40,000 clones, 70% to 90% seen once. The sequenced sample was CD4+ or CD8+ T cells sorted from blood, obtained in a trial of the OX40 agonist ivuxolimab. The receptors were gathered from an adult with an advanced solid tumor such as melanoma, head and neck, liver or kidney cancer.

The chain links TRBV5-4 to TRBJ1-2, with 10 bases that match TRBD1. Germline lookup yields CDR1 SGHNT and CDR2 YYREEE (reference sequence). This CDR3 is 15 amino acids long. The V segment lost 0 bases and the J segment 5 bases; nucleotides outside the gene matches: 4. Written as DNA, the CDR3 is TGTGCCAGCAGCTTGGCGGGACAGGGGTTTTATGGCTACACCTTC. This sequence encodes CASSLAGQGFYGYTF.

The chain joins TRBV11-3 to TRBJ2-1; D remains unclear. The CDR3 contains 15 residues. Germline CDR1 SGHNT, CDR2 YENEEA. The V end was cut by 5 bases, the J end by 0 bases, with 11 bases between. CDR3 residues: CASSTLTDSYNEQFF. CDR3 bases: TGTGCCAGCAGCACCCTCACGGACTCCTACAATGAGCAGTTCTTC.

V and J are TRBV7-6 and TRBJ1-1; D is unclear. The CDR3 has 15 residues. The V end was cut by 1 base, the J end by 1 base, with 10 bases between. The V gene's germline CDR1 is SGHVS and CDR2 FNYEAQ. CDR3 residues: CASSLGHDGNTEAFF. CDR3 bases: TGTGCCAGCAGCTTAGGGCACGACGGGAACACTGAAGCTTTCTTT.

This clone was seen a handful of times. The genes are TRBV7-9 and TRBJ1-3; no clear D gene. The V gene lost 7 bases and the J gene lost 0 bases, with 10 bases spanning the gap. Germline V CDR1 and CDR2: SEHNR, FQNEAQ (reference sequence). The CDR3 is 14 residues long. CDR3 region: CASTHRSSGNTIYF. CDR3 sequence (DNA): TGTGCCAGCACCCATCGGTCCTCTGGAAACACCATATATTTT.

The V and J genes are TRBV7-3 and TRBJ2-1, with a tentative D call TRBD1 (6 bases). This CDR3 comprises 14 residues. Germline-derived CDR1 and CDR2 are SGHTA and FQGTGA. V was clipped by 8 bases and J by 1 base, with 12 bases between them. The CDR3 DNA reads as TGTGCCAGCTCAAGGGGGATGTCCTACAATGAGCAGTTCTTC. Protein: CASSRGMSYNEQFF.

The rearrangement uses TRBV18 and TRBJ2-5; 10 bases line up with TRBD1. There are 15 residues in the CDR3. Per the germline V gene, CDR1 is KGHSH and CDR2 is LQKENI. V gave up 7 bases and J gave up 4 bases; unmatched junction bases: 9. The CDR3 DNA sequence: TGTGCCAGCTGCCGGACAGGGGGGAGTGGAGAGACCCAGTACTTC. Protein: CASCRTGGSGETQYF.

V usage is TRBV29-1 and J usage is TRBJ1-2; D unclear. Germline CDR1 SQVTM, CDR2 ANQGSEA. The CDR3 is made up of 12 amino acids. Trimming stripped 1 base from V and 4 bases from J, with 7 bases between. This CDR3 reads CSVEGLGYGYTF. Written as DNA, the CDR3 is TGCAGCGTTGAAGGGTTGGGCTATGGCTACACCTTC.

The J gene is TRBJ1-5, the V gene TRBV28; D might be TRBD1 (5 bases). CDR3 length: 15 amino acids. The V gene's germline CDR1 is MDHEN and CDR2 SYDVKM. Trimming removed 1 base from V and 5 bases from J, with 12 bases in between. CDR3 DNA sequence: TGTGCCAGCAGTTTATCACGGCAGGGATATCAGCCCCAGCATTTT. It yields the protein CASSLSRQGYQPQHF.

This chain uses TRBV5-4 with TRBJ2-7, with 11 bases that match TRBD2. V trimming: 2 bases; J trimming: 9 bases; junction bases outside the gene matches: 7. The CDR3 is 14 residues long. Germline CDR1 is SGHNT and CDR2 is YYREEE (reference sequence). The CDR3 reads CASSFSGGAIGQYF. The CDR3, as DNA: TGTGCCAGCAGCTTTAGCGGGGGGGCCATCGGGCAGTACTTC.

This chain uses TRBV7-8 with TRBJ1-5; TRBD1 aligns across 9 bases. In germline, CDR1 is SGHVS, CDR2 FQNEAQ. The CDR3 runs 14 residues. The junction had 3 bases not matched to a gene; V was cut back by 5 bases and J by 4 bases. The CDR3 loop reads CASSPGTGNQPQHF. DNA for the CDR3: TGTGCCAGCAGCCCCGGGACAGGGAATCAGCCCCAGCATTTT. The entire variable domain, with the rest obtained from reference TRBV7-8 and TRBJ1-5, is as follows: GAGVSQSPRYKVAKRGQDVALRCDPISGHVSLFWYQQALGQGPEFLTYFQNEAQLDKSGLPSDRFFAERPEGSVSTLKIQRTQQEDSAVYLCASSPGTGNQPQHFGDGTRLSIL.

This clone has a handful of counts. The chain is built from TRBV19 and TRBJ1-2; 9 bases line up with TRBD1. V trimming: 7 bases; J trimming: 6 bases; junction bases outside the gene matches: 9. The CDR3 extends over 14 amino acids. The germline V gene has CDR1 LNHDA and CDR2 SQIVND (reference sequence). The CDR3: CASTHPGDRDGYTF. In DNA, the CDR3 is TGTGCCAGTACCCACCCGGGGGACAGGGATGGCTACACCTTC. The whole variable domain, remainder taken from reference TRBV19 and TRBJ1-2, is DGGITQSPKYLFRKEGQNVTLSCEQNLNHDAMYWYRQDPGQGLRLIYYSQIVNDFQKGDIAEGYSVSREKKESFPLTVTSAQKNPTAFYLCASTHPGDRDGYTFGSGTRLTVV.

This sequence joins TRBV9 and TRBJ2-3, with TRBD2 matching over 7 bases. V was pared by 4 bases and J by 4 bases, with 12 bases of the junction left unmatched. Germline V gives CDR1 SGDLS, CDR2 YYNGEE. The CDR3 has 16 residues. The CDR3 sequence: CASSPGRAGLADTQYF. Written as DNA, the CDR3 is TGTGCCAGCAGCCCAGGTAGAGCGGGGTTGGCAGATACGCAGTATTTT.

The gene calls are TRBV7-6 and TRBJ2-7; 9 bases agree with TRBD1. The CDR3 loop spans 15 amino acids. The J segment lost 4 bases and the V segment lost 5 bases, leaving 9 bases of the junction unmatched. The V gene's germline CDR1 is SGHVS and CDR2 FNYEAQ. For the CDR3, the DNA is TGTGCCAGCAGCCCCCGACAGGGGGTGACGTACGAGCAGTACTTC. Protein: CASSPRQGVTYEQYF.

In its sample, this clone was seen once. This chain links TRBV6-5 with TRBJ2-5, with D maybe TRBD2 (6 bases). The CDR3 is made up of 15 amino acids. The germline V and J ends were trimmed by 8 bases and 4 bases, with 20 bases remaining between them. Germline V gene data show CDR1 as MNHEY and CDR2 as SVGAGI. The CDR3 DNA sequence: TGTGCCAGCCGCCCCGGAGGGGCAATGACAGAGACCCAGTACTTC. It encodes CASRPGGAMTETQYF.

This chain joins TRBV2 and TRBJ1-5; TRBD1 might be the D (6 bases). From germline, CDR1 is SNHLY and CDR2 FYNNEI. V lost 7 bases and J 3 bases, leaving 13 bases between the germline ends. This CDR3 comprises 14 residues. This CDR3 reads CASKSWTDNQPQHF. CDR3 nucleotide sequence: TGTGCCAGCAAATCTTGGACAGACAATCAGCCCCAGCATTTT. Based on the CDR3 plus reference TRBV2 and TRBJ1-5, the full variable domain is EPEVTQTPSHQVTQMGQEVILRCVPISNHLYFYWYRQILGQKVEFLVSFYNNEISEKSEIFDDQFSVERPDGSNFTLKIRSTKLEDSAMYFCASKSWTDNQPQHFGDGTRLSIL.

This clone showed up just once. J is TRBJ2-7 and V is TRBV11-1, with D tentatively TRBD1 (6 bases). Trimming removed 5 bases from V and 4 bases from J, with 15 bases in between. Germline lookup yields CDR1 SGHAT and CDR2 FQDESV (reference sequence). The CDR3 spans 14 residues. The CDR3 region has the DNA TGTGCCAGCAGCGTCGACAGGAGGACTTACGAGCAGTACTTC. It is translated as CASSVDRRTYEQYF.

This chain joins TRBV19 and TRBJ1-5; no definite D call. Trimming took 1 base from V and 0 from J, leaving 7 bases between them. Germline V gene data show CDR1 as LNHDA and CDR2 as SQIVND (reference sequence). CDR3 length equals 15 residues. CDR3 coding DNA: TGTGCCAGTAGTATAGGCCTCCATAGCAATCAGCCCCAGCATTTT. Translated, it gives CASSIGLHSNQPQHF.

The chain employs TRBV6-5 and TRBJ1-2; D not certain. V was shortened by 1 base and J by 0 bases, with 12 bases between the two germline ends. Germline assignment: CDR1 MNHEY and CDR2 SVGAGI. The CDR3 is made up of 16 amino acids. Here the CDR3 DNA reads TGTGCCAGCAGTTACTATTCGGGCAGATCTAACTATGGCTACACCTTC. Protein: CASSYYSGRSNYGYTF.

The chain combines TRBV15 with TRBJ2-3; the D gene could be TRBD1 or TRBD2 (6 bases each). Germline V lookup: CDR1 LNHNV, CDR2 YYDKDF (reference sequence). V lost 1 base and J lost 0, with 8 bases in between. The CDR3 consists of 15 residues. CDR3 sequence (DNA): TGTGCCACCAGCAGAGCGGGGGCTAGCACAGATACGCAGTATTTT. It codes for CATSRAGASTDTQYF. Combining the CDR3 with reference TRBV15 and TRBJ2-3 gives the whole variable domain DAMVIQNPRYQVTQFGKPVTLSCSQTLNHNVMYWYQQKSSQAPKLLFHYYDKDFNNEADTPDNFQSRRPNTSFCFLDIRSPGLGDTAMYLCATSRAGASTDTQYFGPGTRLTVL.

The CDR3 DNA sequence: TGTGCCAGCAGCGCCTCGCCTACCGGGACAGAAACAACTAATGAAAAACTGTTTTTT. Protein product: CASSASPTGTETTNEKLFF. The genes are TRBV9 and TRBJ1-4, with 7 bases that match TRBD1. The CDR3 is 19 amino acids. V shed 3 bases and J 0 bases; nucleotides not matched to a gene: 14. Germline V gene sequence: CDR1 SGDLS, CDR2 YYNGEE. The variable domain in full, with the rest retrieved from reference TRBV9 and TRBJ1-4, is DSGVTQTPKHLITATGQRVTLRCSPRSGDLSVYWYQQSLDQGLQFLIQYYNGEERAKGNILERFSAQQFPDLHSELNLSSLELGDSALYFCASSASPTGTETTNEKLFFGSGTQLSVL.

V gene TRBV9 combines with J gene TRBJ2-7; TRBD2 aligns across 8 bases. Germline trimming cut 3 bases from V and 5 bases from J; bases unmatched to any gene: 7. The CDR3 is made up of 14 amino acids. The germline V gene encodes CDR1 SGDLS and CDR2 YYNGEE. CDR3 region: CASSARGSGNEQYF. In nucleotides, the CDR3 is TGTGCCAGCAGCGCCAGGGGTAGCGGGAACGAGCAGTACTTC. Supplemented by reference TRBV9 and TRBJ2-7, the full variable domain reads DSGVTQTPKHLITATGQRVTLRCSPRSGDLSVYWYQQSLDQGLQFLIQYYNGEERAKGNILERFSAQQFPDLHSELNLSSLELGDSALYFCASSARGSGNEQYFGPGTRLTVT.

J is TRBJ1-2 and V is TRBV19, with D unresolved. V was pared by 3 bases and J by 4 bases, with 9 bases between. The CDR3 extends over 13 amino acids. Looked up from germline, CDR1 is LNHDA and CDR2 is SQIVND (reference sequence). The CDR3 protein is CASSMTQLYGYTF. CDR3 coding DNA: TGTGCCAGTAGTATGACACAGCTCTATGGCTACACCTTC.

V is TRBV10-3 and J is TRBJ1-2; a weak D match, TRBD1 (6 bases). The CDR3 is 15 amino acids. V was trimmed by 7 bases and J by 2 bases, leaving 17 bases between them. Germline V gene sequence: CDR1 ENHRY, CDR2 SYGVKD. DNA of the CDR3: TGTGCCATCACCCCGTCGGGGGCCTTCAACTATGGCTACACCTTC. This gives the protein CAITPSGAFNYGYTF.

This clone has more than one count but fewer than ten. The rearrangement joins TRBV15 to TRBJ1-1; D call uncertain. This CDR3 has 12 residues. V lost 4 bases and J 1 base, leaving 4 bases between the germline ends. The germline CDR1 and CDR2 sequences are LNHNV and YYDKDF (reference sequence). The CDR3 bases are TGTGCCACCAGCACGGAGAACACTGAAGCTTTCTTT. This codes for CATSTENTEAFF.

This chain connects TRBV7-6 to TRBJ1-2, with a tentative D call TRBD1 (6 bases). V was trimmed by 2 bases and J by 8 bases, leaving 18 bases between them. The CDR3 runs 15 residues. Germline V gives CDR1 SGHVS, CDR2 FNYEAQ. The CDR3 DNA is TGTGCCAGCAGCTTATCAATCGACGGGGGCTGGGGCTACACCTTC. Amino acids: CASSLSIDGGWGYTF.

This clone is large (0.1 to 1%) within its sample. The CDR3 region has the DNA TGTGCCAGCAGCGCAGGGGGCCGAGGTGAAGCTTTCTTT. Its protein product is CASSAGGRGEAFF. This sequence joins TRBV9 and TRBJ1-1; 8 nucleotides match TRBD1. V was clipped by 3 bases and J by 7 bases; unmatched bases: 5. Germline V lookup: CDR1 SGDLS, CDR2 YYNGEE. The CDR3 runs to 13 residues.

This clone was seen a few times. V usage is TRBV7-8 and J usage is TRBJ2-5; D is uncertain. The CDR3 contains 11 residues. The germline gives CDR1 SGHVS, CDR2 FQNEAQ. V lost 1 base and J 5 bases, leaving 2 bases between the germline ends. The CDR3 nucleotides read TGTGCCAGCAGCTTAGATGAGACCCAGTACTTC. Its protein is CASSLDETQYF.

The gene calls are TRBV4-1 and TRBJ2-7, with D unresolved. Germline CDR1 reads MGHRA; CDR2 reads YSYEKL. Trimming shortened V by 3 bases and J by 1 base, and 10 bases separated the two germline ends. CDR3 length: 14 amino acids. The DNA of the CDR3 is TGCGCCAGCAGCCATGCCGAGAATTCCTACGAGCAGTACTTC. It is translated as CASSHAENSYEQYF.

This chain joins TRBV7-8 and TRBJ1-2; TRBD1 might be the D (6 bases). Germline V CDR1 and CDR2: SGHVS, FQNEAQ. This CDR3 region has 14 residues. V lost 3 bases to trimming and J lost 4 bases, with 12 bases between them. CDR3 loop: CASSFGGGAYGYTF. The DNA of the CDR3 is TGTGCCAGCAGCTTCGGCGGGGGGGCCTATGGCTACACCTTC.

In DNA form, the CDR3 reads TGCGCCAGCAGCTTGGCCGGGGGTGGGCAAGAGACCCAGTACTTC. This encodes CASSLAGGGQETQYF. The V call is TRBV5-1, the J call TRBJ2-5; D might be TRBD2 (6 bases). V lost 0 bases and J lost 2, with 11 bases in between. This CDR3 has 15 residues. Germline values: CDR1 SGHRS, CDR2 YFSETQ.

The genes are TRBV6-6 and TRBJ1-1; D unclear. V was clipped by 8 bases and J by 11 bases, with 12 bases between them. The V gene's germline CDR1 is MNHNY and CDR2 SVGAGI (reference sequence). The CDR3 totals 10 residues. CDR3 sequence: CASVYGSAFF. Here the CDR3 DNA reads TGTGCCAGCGTGTACGGGTCGGCTTTCTTT.

The chain joins TRBV4-1 to TRBJ1-2, with D maybe TRBD1 (5 bases). Trimming removed 3 bases from V and 3 bases from J, with 14 bases in between. The CDR3 loop spans 15 amino acids. From germline, CDR1 is MGHRA and CDR2 YSYEKL. CDR3 in DNA: TGCGCCAGCAGCCAGGACCGGTGGGGGGACTATGGCTACACCTTC. Its protein is CASSQDRWGDYGYTF.